This T cell receptor beta chain was recovered during a study of T cell responses to AZD1222 COVID-19 vaccine. Findings of the study overall: Donors, mostly white British, included more females; clonal diversity was possibly underestimated. Repertoires were obtained only post-peak T cell response. At baseline, seropositivity was found in only a handful of AZD1222 recipients. Spike-specific TCR depth and breadth grew after two AZD1222 doses.

Notes on this clone: Its matching antigen is unknown.

Trimming stripped 0 bases from V and 4 bases from J, with 13 bases between. The CDR3 extends over 16 amino acids. Germline values: CDR1 MNHEY, CDR2 SMNVEV (reference sequence). Produced via immunoSEQ multiplex PCR; TCRdb's table is partial and in-frame only. The sample holds approximately 190,000 clones, approximately 90% seen once. The rearrangement uses TRBV27 and TRBJ1-3, with D possibly matching TRBD1 (5 bases). The source of this sequence is an adult who received the MenACWY meningococcal vaccine as a control. The sample consisted of peripheral blood, taken 28 days after the second dose of the MenACWY control vaccine. CDR3 sequence (DNA): TGTGCCAGCAGTTTATCGGGACGCTACCCAGGAAACACCATATATTTT. Residues: CASSLSGRYPGNTIYF.